The rows below give T cell receptor beta chains drawn from one sample of a study of spatial heterogeneity in lung cancer. TCRdb analysed the 5' RACE reads with MiXCR anew, one entry per CDR3 protein. The repertoire consists of fewer than 55,000 distinct CDR3 sequences, with 7.5% to 8% occurring once and the leading ten covering roughly an eighth. This sample comprised PBMCs, obtained at surgery. These receptor sequences come from a female donor with early-stage non-small cell lung cancer. Both conserved end residues are part of each CDR3. The order of the fields is clone size, J gene, D gene, V gene, CDR3 length, CDR3 protein, CDR3 DNA. A D gene is named only where the DNA matches it firmly. Part of the rows lack a size; the others show once, few, many or a class for expanded clones.

size: -; J: TRBJ1-1; D: -; V: TRBV7-9; length: 14; CDR3: CASSLGGLGTEAFF; DNA: TGTGCCAGCAGCTTAGGAGGGCTTGGCACTGAAGCTTTCTTT
size: -; J: TRBJ2-5; D: TRBD2; V: TRBV9; length: 13; CDR3: CASALAGQETQYF; DNA: TGTGCCAGCGCCCTAGCGGGCCAAGAGACCCAGTACTTC
size: -; J: TRBJ2-1; D: -; V: TRBV5-4; length: 15; CDR3: CASSFGASAINEQFF; DNA: TGTGCCAGCAGCTTTGGGGCTAGCGCGATTAATGAGCAGTTCTTC
size: -; J: TRBJ2-2; D: -; V: TRBV2; length: 13; CDR3: CASSRPVTGELFF; DNA: TGTGCCAGCAGTAGGCCTGTCACCGGGGAGCTGTTTTTT
size: -; J: TRBJ1-1; D: TRBD1; V: TRBV10-3; length: 13; CDR3: CAIRGQGDAEAFF; DNA: TGTGCCATCAGGGGACAGGGGGACGCTGAAGCTTTCTTT
size: -; J: TRBJ2-1; D: -; V: TRBV7-2; length: 15; CDR3: CASSSRGAPMDEQFF; DNA: TGTGCCAGCAGCTCTAGGGGGGCGCCAATGGATGAGCAGTTCTTC
size: many; J: TRBJ2-3; D: TRBD2; V: TRBV4-3; length: 19; CDR3: CASSQDTGGLAGLTDTQYF; DNA: TGCGCCAGCAGCCAAGATACTGGAGGATTAGCGGGGCTTACAGATACGCAGTATTTT
size: -; J: TRBJ2-7; D: TRBD1; V: TRBV5-1; length: 16; CDR3: CASSLIGQDISYEQYF; DNA: TGCGCCAGCAGCTTGATCGGACAGGACATATCCTACGAGCAGTACTTC
size: many; J: TRBJ2-7; D: -; V: TRBV7-2; length: 17; CDR3: CASSLGGRQEGPYEQYF; DNA: TGTGCCAGCAGCTTAGGGGGTAGGCAGGAAGGCCCCTACGAGCAGTACTTC
size: few; J: TRBJ2-5; D: -; V: TRBV20-1; length: 14; CDR3: CSARVSGNQETQYF; DNA: TGCAGTGCTAGAGTTAGTGGAAACCAAGAGACCCAGTACTTC
size: few; J: TRBJ1-2; D: -; V: TRBV12-3/TRBV12-4; length: 12; CDR3: CASSLGPGGYTF; DNA: TGTGCCAGCAGTTTGGGGCCGGGAGGCTACACCTTC
size: -; J: TRBJ2-5; D: -; V: TRBV10-2; length: 15; CDR3: CASSDHGSRTETQYF; DNA: TGCGCCAGCAGTGATCATGGGAGTCGGACAGAGACCCAGTACTTC
size: -; J: TRBJ1-2; D: TRBD1; V: TRBV5-1; length: 14; CDR3: CASSSGTEFYGYTF; DNA: TGCGCCAGCAGCTCTGGGACAGAGTTCTATGGCTACACCTTC
size: -; J: TRBJ2-2; D: TRBD2; V: TRBV9; length: 16; CDR3: CASSAWRGASTGELFF; DNA: TGTGCCAGCAGCGCCTGGCGGGGGGCGAGTACCGGGGAGCTGTTTTTT
size: few; J: TRBJ2-2; D: TRBD2; V: TRBV5-1; length: 17; CDR3: CASSFGGAGSGTGELFF; DNA: TGCGCCAGCAGCTTCGGGGGAGCGGGGTCTGGCACCGGGGAGCTGTTTTTT
size: -; J: TRBJ2-3; D: -; V: TRBV7-2; length: 16; CDR3: CASSSLRGGQEDTQYF; DNA: TGTGCCAGCAGCTCCCTTAGGGGGGGCCAGGAAGATACGCAGTATTTT
size: few; J: TRBJ1-1; D: TRBD1; V: TRBV7-2; length: 14; CDR3: CASSPGQGGTEAFF; DNA: TGTGCCAGCAGCCCTGGACAGGGAGGCACTGAAGCTTTCTTT
size: -; J: TRBJ1-3; D: -; V: TRBV13; length: 15; CDR3: CASSYRLFSGNTIYF; DNA: TGTGCCAGCAGCTACAGACTGTTCTCTGGAAACACCATATATTTT
size: many; J: TRBJ2-7; D: TRBD1; V: TRBV5-5; length: 16; CDR3: CASSLGATGTSYEQYF; DNA: TGTGCCAGCAGCTTGGGTGCGACAGGGACCTCCTACGAGCAGTACTTC
size: many; J: TRBJ2-3; D: -; V: TRBV5-1; length: 14; CDR3: CASTLLGTTDTQYF; DNA: TGCGCCAGCACCCTATTGGGGACCACAGATACGCAGTATTTT
size: -; J: TRBJ1-1; D: -; V: TRBV4-1; length: 15; CDR3: CASSQGYDGNTEAFF; DNA: TGCGCCAGCAGCCAAGGTTATGACGGGAACACTGAAGCTTTCTTT
size: -; J: TRBJ2-1; D: -; V: TRBV5-6; length: 15; CDR3: CASSLPGGAGNEQFF; DNA: TGTGCCAGCAGCCTGCCAGGGGGGGCGGGGAATGAGCAGTTCTTC
size: -; J: TRBJ1-2; D: -; V: TRBV6-5; length: 16; CDR3: CASSYYGTASNYGYTF; DNA: TGTGCCAGCAGTTACTATGGGACCGCATCTAACTATGGCTACACCTTC
size: few; J: TRBJ1-4; D: -; V: TRBV29-1; length: 16; CDR3: CSVEDMSAPGAEKLFF; DNA: TGCAGCGTTGAAGACATGTCGGCCCCTGGGGCTGAAAAACTGTTTTTT
size: -; J: TRBJ2-7; D: -; V: TRBV13; length: 12; CDR3: CASSLGRGEQYF; DNA: TGTGCCAGCAGCTTAGGCAGAGGCGAGCAGTACTTC
size: -; J: TRBJ1-5; D: TRBD1; V: TRBV6-1; length: 16; CDR3: CASRDRDIHFGQPQHF; DNA: TGTGCCAGCCGGGACAGGGACATCCACTTCGGTCAGCCCCAGCATTTT
size: -; J: TRBJ2-3; D: TRBD2; V: TRBV30; length: 14; CDR3: CAWSLGGGSDTQYF; DNA: TGTGCCTGGAGCCTCGGGGGGGGGTCAGATACGCAGTATTTT
size: -; J: TRBJ2-7; D: TRBD2; V: TRBV6-5; length: 14; CDR3: CASSLIRGRAEQYF; DNA: TGTGCCAGCAGTTTAATCCGTGGGAGGGCCGAGCAGTACTTC
size: -; J: TRBJ2-3; D: TRBD2; V: TRBV7-2; length: 16; CDR3: CASSSLAGYVTDTQYF; DNA: TGTGCCAGCAGCTCTCTAGCGGGGTACGTGACAGATACGCAGTATTTT
size: many; J: TRBJ2-3; D: -; V: TRBV7-9; length: 14; CDR3: CASSLGGEGDTQYF; DNA: TGTGCCAGCAGCTTAGGGGGCGAAGGAGATACGCAGTATTTT
size: many; J: TRBJ1-1; D: -; V: TRBV5-1; length: 14; CDR3: CASSLGDMNTEAFF; DNA: TGCGCCAGCAGCTTGGGGGACATGAACACTGAAGCTTTCTTT
size: few; J: TRBJ1-2; D: -; V: TRBV6-2/TRBV6-3; length: 15; CDR3: CASSYGPPRGYGYTF; DNA: TGTGCCAGCAGTTACGGCCCTCCTCGTGGCTATGGCTACACCTTC
size: many; J: TRBJ1-3; D: -; V: TRBV27; length: 14; CDR3: CASSPNFGVNTIYF; DNA: TGTGCCAGCAGTCCCAATTTCGGGGTAAACACCATATATTTT
size: many; J: TRBJ2-3; D: TRBD1; V: TRBV7-7; length: 13; CDR3: CASSPGGSDTQYF; DNA: TGTGCTAGCAGCCCAGGGGGCTCAGATACGCAGTATTTT
size: few; J: TRBJ1-6; D: TRBD1; V: TRBV4-3; length: 16; CDR3: CASSQERDSYNSPLHF; DNA: TGCGCCAGCAGCCAAGAAAGGGACAGCTATAATTCACCCCTCCACTTT
size: few; J: TRBJ2-7; D: -; V: TRBV6-2/TRBV6-3; length: 15; CDR3: CASSYSKQGSDEQYF; DNA: TGTGCCAGCAGTTACTCGAAACAGGGAAGTGACGAGCAGTACTTC
size: many; J: TRBJ1-2; D: -; V: TRBV27; length: 13; CDR3: CASSFRGGYGYTF; DNA: TGTGCCAGCAGTTTTAGGGGCGGCTATGGCTACACCTTC
size: many; J: TRBJ1-1; D: TRBD1; V: TRBV6-6; length: 15; CDR3: CASSPGQGVNTEAFF; DNA: TGTGCCAGCAGTCCGGGACAGGGGGTGAACACTGAAGCTTTCTTT
size: few; J: TRBJ1-5; D: -; V: TRBV6-6; length: 13; CDR3: CASRAYSNQPQHF; DNA: TGTGCCAGCAGGGCCTATAGCAATCAGCCCCAGCATTTT
size: many; J: TRBJ2-3; D: TRBD1; V: TRBV7-8; length: 15; CDR3: CASSSLDRVADTQYF; DNA: TGTGCCAGCAGCTCCTTAGACAGGGTTGCAGATACGCAGTATTTT
size: -; J: TRBJ1-5; D: -; V: TRBV5-4; length: 14; CDR3: CASSTWAGNQPQHF; DNA: TGTGCCAGCAGCACTTGGGCGGGAAATCAGCCCCAGCATTTT
size: many; J: TRBJ2-5; D: -; V: TRBV20-1; length: 13; CDR3: CSAADPGRETQYF; DNA: TGCAGTGCTGCAGACCCGGGGCGAGAGACCCAGTACTTC
size: few; J: TRBJ1-2; D: -; V: TRBV7-2; length: 13; CDR3: CASSLVAQWGYTF; DNA: TGTGCCAGCAGCTTAGTGGCACAGTGGGGCTACACCTTC
size: few; J: TRBJ1-6; D: -; V: TRBV2; length: 13; CDR3: CASSGNLQSPLHF; DNA: TGTGCCAGCTCAGGGAATCTACAATCACCCCTCCACTTT
size: -; J: TRBJ2-7; D: -; V: TRBV7-2; length: 11; CDR3: CASSREYEQYF; DNA: TGTGCCAGCAGCAGGGAGTACGAGCAGTACTTC
size: few; J: TRBJ2-2; D: -; V: TRBV27; length: 14; CDR3: CASTVTGSTGELFF; DNA: TGTGCCAGCACCGTTACAGGTTCCACCGGGGAGCTGTTTTTT
size: many; J: TRBJ1-5; D: -; V: TRBV18; length: 14; CDR3: CASSQGNSNQPQHF; DNA: TGTGCCAGCTCACAGGGAAATAGCAATCAGCCCCAGCATTTT
size: -; J: TRBJ1-1; D: -; V: TRBV7-9; length: 17; CDR3: CASSANNAGGLFAEAFF; DNA: TGTGCCAGCAGCGCTAATAACGCGGGGGGGTTGTTCGCTGAAGCTTTCTTT